This TCR beta chain was found in a study of blood T cell repertoires in COVID-19. A single count supports this clone. Sequencing used immunoSEQ multiplex PCR; TCRdb keeps in-frame clones, though not all of them. This sample has almost 350,000 clones, with around nine tenths found just once. Germline V lookup: CDR1 SGHRS, CDR2 YFSETQ. CDR3 size: 16 residues. V was cut by 2 bases and J by 5 bases, with 16 bases left in between. Seattle's enrolled individuals joined amid active infection and were then monitored longitudinally. This rearrangement joins TRBV5-1 to TRBJ2-2; TRBD2 might be the D (5 bases). Source material: peripheral blood. This clonotype was sampled from a woman aged 55-75 years with COVID-19, enrolled during active disease. CDR3 in amino acids: CASSFSDSPGTGELFF. For the CDR3, the DNA is TGCGCCAGCAGCTTTTCCGATAGCCCGGGGACCGGGGAGCTGTTTTTT.